These T cell receptor beta chains were read from a single sample in a study of blood T cell repertoires in COVID-19. The protocol was immunoSEQ multiplex PCR, while the TCRdb copy is restricted to in-frame clones and leaves out a portion. In the table there are hundreds of thousands of clones, about 90% of which are singletons. Sequencing was performed on PBMCs or T cells enriched from blood (not recorded which). These receptors were taken from a woman younger than 45 who had recovered from COVID-19. Each CDR3 is given with its conserved first and last residue. The order of the fields is J gene, clone size, D gene, CDR3 length, V gene, CDR3 protein, CDR3 DNA. The D gene is left open where the match is weak. The size field is filled for only some rows; it gives once, few, many or a size class.

J: TRBJ2-2; size: .; D: TRBD2; length: 16; V: TRBV27; CDR3: CASSLLAGESPGELFF; DNA: TGTGCCAGCAGTTTATTAGCGGGAGAGTCTCCCGGGGAGCTGTTTTTT
J: TRBJ1-1; size: .; D: .; length: 14; V: TRBV27; CDR3: CASRRAGENTEAFF; DNA: .
J: TRBJ2-1; size: .; D: .; length: 14; V: TRBV11-3; CDR3: CASSLTGSYNEQFF; DNA: TGTGCCAGCAGCTTAACGGGATCCTACAATGAGCAGTTCTTC
J: TRBJ1-2; size: .; D: TRBD1; length: 13; V: TRBV10-1; CDR3: CASSPGGADGYTF; DNA: TGCGCCAGCAGTCCAGGGGGCGCGGATGGCTACACCTTC
J: TRBJ1-5; size: few; D: TRBD1; length: 14; V: TRBV28; CDR3: CASRIGQGVQPQHF; DNA: TGTGCCAGCAGAATTGGACAGGGGGTTCAGCCCCAGCATTTT
J: TRBJ1-3; size: .; D: .; length: 16; V: TRBV9; CDR3: CASSVANPRGGNTIYF; DNA: TGTGCCAGCAGCGTAGCGAATCCTAGGGGGGGAAACACCATATATTTT
J: TRBJ2-5; size: .; D: .; length: 15; V: TRBV5-5; CDR3: CASSLERTVVETQYF; DNA: TGTGCCAGCAGCTTGGAGCGGACAGTCGTGGAGACCCAGTACTTC
J: TRBJ2-5; size: .; D: .; length: 16; V: TRBV4-1; CDR3: CASSQGRGAGGETQYF; DNA: TGCGCCAGCAGCCAAGGTCGTGGGGCCGGCGGAGAGACCCAGTACTTC
J: TRBJ2-2; size: .; D: .; length: 18; V: TRBV21-1; CDR3: CASSMVCGRASFAGELFF; DNA: TGTGCCAGCAGCATGGTCTGCGGGAGGGCCAGTTTCGCCGGGGAGCTGTTTTTT
J: TRBJ2-1; size: .; D: .; length: 11; V: TRBV7-6; CDR3: CASSSSNEQFF; DNA: TGTGCCAGCAGCTCGAGCAATGAGCAGTTCTTC
J: TRBJ1-2; size: .; D: .; length: 15; V: TRBV29-1; CDR3: CSVDRYQGSDYGYTF; DNA: TGCAGCGTTGATAGGTACCAGGGTTCCGACTATGGCTACACCTTC
J: TRBJ2-1; size: .; D: .; length: 12; V: TRBV28; CDR3: CASSLSDREQFF; DNA: TGTGCCAGCAGTTTGTCGGACAGAGAGCAGTTCTTC